One sample yielded the 32 T cell receptor beta chains listed below, sequenced in a study of T cells in women clearing cervical HPV infection. The table came from immunoSEQ multiplex PCR; TCRdb's copy has only in-frame clones and leaves some out. This table lists around 22,000 clones. Sequenced material: blood buffy coat. These receptors all stem from a woman between 18 and 70 years old with a cervical HPV16 infection that either progressed to CIN3+ or cleared (not recorded which).

A word on this clone: The observed sequence ends 3 residues before the CDR3 terminus, with the missing tail filled in from the germline J gene. This rearrangement joins TRBV5-5 to TRBJ2-1; D possibly corresponds to TRBD1 (5 bases). CDR1 SGHKS and CDR2 YYEKEE come from the germline V gene (reference sequence). The CDR3 is 14 residues long. The ends were cut back, 2 bases at V and 9 bases at J, with 15 bases in the middle. The CDR3 loop reads CASSFFLQVGEQFF. The sequenced CDR3 bases are TGTGCCAGCAGCTTTTTCCTACAGGTGGGTGAG.

In the case of this clone: The read ends 3 residues early relative to the CDR3; the germline J gene fills the gap. V and J are TRBV7-7 and TRBJ1-1, with a tentative D call TRBD1 (6 bases). CDR3 length: 14 residues. Germline V CDR1 and CDR2: SSHAT, FNYEAQ (reference sequence). The CDR3 sequence: CASSLALTGETAFF. The sequenced CDR3 bases are TGTGCCAGCAGCCTCGCCTTGACAGGAGAGACC.

Regarding this clone: Read data end 3 residues before the CDR3 end; the end is taken from the germline J gene. The chain employs TRBV28 and TRBJ2-6; perhaps TRBD2 as D (5 bases). The CDR3 loop spans 13 amino acids. The V end lost 3 bases, the J end lost 12 bases, and 12 bases lay between the germline ends. Germline CDR1 is MDHEN and CDR2 is SYDVKM. The CDR3 here is CASSFSGNSVLTF. Incomplete CDR3 DNA: TGTGCCAGCAGTTTTTCGGGGAACAGCGTC.

With regard to this clone: The CDR3 extends 3 residues past the end of the read, so its final part is completed from the germline J gene. The chain joins TRBV11-2 to TRBJ2-2, with TRBD1 as a possible D gene (6 bases). This CDR3 spans 15 amino acids. V was clipped by 5 bases and J by 2 bases, with 12 bases between them. Germline V CDR1 and CDR2: SGHAT, FQNNGV. The CDR3 here is CASSPRTANTGELFF. CDR3 DNA (partial): TGTGCCAGCAGCCCAAGGACAGCCAACACCGGGGAG.

Comments on this clone: With the read ending 3 residues before the CDR3 end, the germline J gene is used to fill in that end. The chain couples TRBV5-1 to TRBJ2-1; D remains ambiguous. Trimming took off 1 base at V and 4 bases at J, with 9 bases between the two ends. This CDR3 comprises 14 residues. Germline lookup yields CDR1 SGHRS and CDR2 YFSETQ. CDR3 protein: CASSLPGGYNEQFF. The DNA read from the CDR3 is TGCGCCAGCAGCTTGCCCGGCGGTTACAATGAG.

To note about this clone: The CDR3 end falls 3 residues outside the read, so it is completed with the germline J gene. The chain carries TRBV6-1 and TRBJ2-1, with 8 bases that match TRBD2. J gave up 6 bases and V 2 bases, and 15 bases lay outside the gene matches. The CDR3 runs 18 residues. Germline V gene lookup returns CDR1 MNHNS and CDR2 SASEGT. The sequenced part of the CDR3 DNA is TGTGCCAGCAGTGAAAGCCCTATTGTAGCGGGATCATCCAATGAG. It encodes CASSESPIVAGSSNE. From start to end, the CDR3 is CASSESPIVAGSSNEQFF.

The CDR3 sequence: CASRNRPHTDTQYF. CDR3 bases read: TGTGCCAGCAGGAACAGGCCCCACACAGATACG. The chain joins TRBV6-2 or TRBV6-3 to TRBJ2-3; possible D gene TRBD1, 5 bases. The missing CDR3 end, 3 residues past where the read stops, is filled in from the germline J gene. The CDR3 sequence is 14 residues long. Per germline, CDR1 MNHEY and CDR2 SVGEGT. The V end was cut by 6 bases, the J end by 2 bases, with 12 bases between.

As to this clone: The read finishes 3 residues shy of the CDR3 end, and the germline J gene is used to complete it. V is TRBV20-1 and J is TRBJ2-7; 7 bases are shared with TRBD2. From germline, CDR1 is DFQATT and CDR2 SNEGSKA (reference sequence). With 4 bases clipped from V and 2 bases from J, the junction kept 14 bases outside the gene matches. The CDR3 runs 16 residues. The part of the CDR3 DNA that was read is TGCAGTGCTAACCTCCCTCGGGGACTACCCCCCTACGAG. Translation: CSANLPRGLPPYE. The full CDR3 is CSANLPRGLPPYEQYF.

Worth noting for this clone: The CDR3 extends 3 residues past the end of the read, so its final part is completed from the germline J gene. This sequence joins TRBV6-2 or TRBV6-3 and TRBJ1-2; 9 bases line up with TRBD1. CDR3 length: 16 residues. CDR1 and CDR2 (germline): MNHEY, SVGEGT. The CDR3 sequence is CASSKPIRDRAGGYTF. The sequenced part of the CDR3 DNA is TGTGCCAGCAGCAAGCCTATCCGGGACAGGGCTGGCGGC.

On this clone itself: Coverage ceases 3 residues before the CDR3 finishes, and the germline J gene fills in the end. The chain recombines TRBV19 with TRBJ2-3; 7 positions agree with TRBD2. V was clipped by 1 base and J by 3 bases; unmatched bases: 4. The CDR3 contains 15 residues. Germline CDR1 and CDR2: LNHDA and SQIVND (reference sequence). The CDR3 reads CASSIAAGATDTQYF. CDR3 bases read: TGTGCCAGTAGTATAGCCGCGGGAGCTACAGATACG.

The sequenced part of the CDR3 DNA is TGTGCCAGCAGCGTCTCCGGGACTACCAATGAG. It codes for CASSVSGTTNE. In full, the CDR3 is CASSVSGTTNEQFF. J is TRBJ2-1 and V is TRBV7-9; the match to TRBD2 covers 7 bases. The read terminates 3 residues before the CDR3 end, so the remaining end is supplied by the germline J gene. The CDR3 length is 14 residues. CDR1 is SEHNR, CDR2 FQNEAQ, per germline (reference sequence). The J segment lost 6 bases and the V segment lost 5 bases, leaving 7 bases of the junction unmatched. The variable domain in full, with the rest retrieved from reference TRBV7-9 and TRBJ2-1, is DTGVSQNPRHKITKRGQNVTFRCDPISEHNRLYWYRQTLGQGPEFLTYFQNEAQLEKSRLLSDRFSAERPKGSFSTLEIQRTEQGDSAMYLCASSVSGTTNEQFFGPGTRLTVL.

As to this clone: The read is 3 residues too short to cover the CDR3 end, so that end is filled in from the germline J gene. V and J are TRBV5-1 and TRBJ1-1, with unresolved D. CDR3 length equals 15 residues. V lost 0 bases and J lost 6, with 15 bases in between. From germline, CDR1 is SGHRS and CDR2 YFSETQ. Partial CDR3 DNA: TGCGCCAGCAGCTTGGCCACGGGGAGAGGCGCTGAA. It is translated as CASSLATGRGAE. In full, the CDR3 is CASSLATGRGAEAFF.

About this clone itself: The read ends 3 residues shy of where the CDR3 ends; the end is completed using the germline J gene. The chain is built from TRBV6-2 or TRBV6-3 and TRBJ1-5, with D possibly matching TRBD1 (6 bases). The ends were cut back, 9 bases at V and 5 bases at J, with 20 bases in the middle. From germline, CDR1 is MNHEY and CDR2 SVGEGT. CDR3 length equals 15 residues. The CDR3 here is CASGRRTEDYQPQHF. CDR3 DNA (partial): TGTGCCAGTGGTCGAAGGACAGAGGATTATCAGCCC.

About this clone: The read finishes 3 residues shy of the CDR3 end, and the germline J gene is used to complete it. The chain recombines TRBV19 with TRBJ2-5, with TRBD1 as a possible D gene (6 bases). The CDR3 is made up of 18 amino acids. Germline V gives CDR1 LNHDA, CDR2 SQIVND (reference sequence). Between the trimmed V and J ends, which lost 1 base and 1 base, there was a span of 19 bases. The CDR3 loop is CASSIVFSGRGTQETQYF. The sequenced part of the CDR3 DNA is TGTGCCAGTAGTATAGTGTTTTCCGGCAGGGGAACCCAAGAGACC.

As regards this clone: The read ends 3 residues early relative to the CDR3; the germline J gene fills the gap. The V call is TRBV5-6, the J call TRBJ1-1; possibly TRBD1 for D (6 bases). The CDR3 sequence is 14 residues long. Per germline, CDR1 SGHDT and CDR2 YYEEEE. Trimming cost V 5 bases and J 1 base, with 12 bases left between them. The CDR3 sequence: CASRPGDTNTEAFF. Partial CDR3 DNA: TGTGCCAGCAGGCCCGGGGACACGAACACTGAA.

About this clone itself: The sequenced fragment ends 3 residues before the CDR3 boundary, so the rest is inferred from the germline J gene. The V gene is TRBV7-2, the J gene TRBJ2-5; D possibly corresponds to TRBD2 (5 bases). This CDR3 contains 15 residues. V dropped 3 bases and J dropped 1 base, with 12 bases sitting between them. Germline V CDR1 and CDR2: SGHTA, FQGNSA. The CDR3 is CASSFRGPGQETQYF. Partial CDR3 DNA: TGTGCCAGCAGCTTCCGCGGGCCCGGCCAAGAGACC.

Worth noting for this clone: The read ends 3 residues early relative to the CDR3; the germline J gene fills the gap. The V and J genes are TRBV6-9 and TRBJ2-3, with 16 nucleotides matching TRBD2. Germline V gene lookup returns CDR1 MNHGY and CDR2 SVAAGI. This CDR3 comprises 18 residues. V lost 3 bases, J lost 6 bases, and 9 bases stayed unmatched. The sequenced CDR3 bases are TGTGCCAGCAGTTACCCTGCGGGACTAGCGGGAGGGGGGGATACG. Amino acids: CASSYPAGLAGGGDT. The complete CDR3 reads CASSYPAGLAGGGDTQYF.

Notes on this clone: The CDR3 end is not reached by the read, which stops 3 residues before it; the germline J gene fills it in. The chain joins TRBV29-1 to TRBJ1-2; 10 bases are a match to TRBD1. CDR1 and CDR2 from the germline V gene are SQVTM and ANQGSEA. This CDR3 has 13 amino acids. The CDR3 protein is CSVGDPGQGLYTF. CDR3 bases read: TGCAGCGTTGGTGACCCGGGACAGGGGTTG.

Regarding this clone: The read ends 3 residues before the CDR3 terminus; that terminus is restored from the germline J gene. The chain links TRBV6-8 to TRBJ2-7, with 8 positions matching TRBD2. The CDR3 extends over 18 amino acids. V lost 11 bases and J lost 3; bases outside the gene matches: 24. Germline V CDR1 and CDR2: MNHGY, SAAAGT. CDR3 loop: CAGQGPRLATGEGYEQYF. The DNA read from the CDR3 is TGTGCCGGACAAGGACCAAGACTAGCGACCGGCGAAGGCTACGAG.

In the case of this clone: The read ends 3 residues early relative to the CDR3; the germline J gene fills the gap. This chain connects TRBV28 to TRBJ1-1; 7 nucleotides line up with TRBD1. Germline V lookup: CDR1 MDHEN, CDR2 SYDVKM. The CDR3 consists of 14 residues. Trimming cost V 3 bases and J 1 base; bases outside gene matches: 2. The chain's CDR3 is CASSFEGANTEAFF. Incomplete CDR3 DNA: TGTGCCAGCAGTTTTGAGGGGGCGAACACTGAA.

With regard to this clone: The read falls 3 residues short of the CDR3 end, and the missing part is taken from the germline J gene. This rearrangement joins TRBV29-1 to TRBJ2-2, with D unclear. Trimming removed 5 bases from V and 4 bases from J, with 5 bases in between. The length of the CDR3 is 11 residues. Germline V gene lookup returns CDR1 SQVTM and CDR2 ANQGSEA. The CDR3 DNA, read in part, is TGCAGCGTTTCAGGCACCGGGGAG. Its translation is CSVSGTGE. The CDR3 in full is CSVSGTGELFF.

A word on this clone: From the germline J gene comes the end of the CDR3, since the read stops 3 residues before it. V gene TRBV29-1 combines with J gene TRBJ2-7, with 7 bases aligning to TRBD2. This CDR3 contains 13 residues. V was pared by 7 bases and J by 0 bases, with 6 bases of the junction left unmatched. Germline values: CDR1 SQVTM, CDR2 ANQGSEA. CDR3 amino acids: CSAELATSYEQYF. The CDR3 bases that were read are TGCAGCGCCGAACTAGCGACCTCCTACGAG.

Comment on this clone: The read halts 3 residues ahead of the CDR3 end, with the missing end drawn from the germline J gene. The J gene is TRBJ1-4, the V gene TRBV6-1, with TRBD1 identical over 7 bases. The CDR3 loop spans 16 amino acids. Trimming took 4 bases from V and 10 from J; bases not matched to a gene: 15. CDR1 is MNHNS, CDR2 SASEGT, per germline. The CDR3 sequence is CASSVGPRKGGGKLFF. Partial CDR3 DNA: TGTGCCAGCAGTGTCGGCCCCCGGAAAGGGGGCGGAAAA.

Comment on this clone: Read coverage stops 3 residues before the CDR3 terminus; the germline J gene supplies the remainder. The J gene is TRBJ2-5, the V gene TRBV6-2 or TRBV6-3; TRBD2 might be the D (6 bases). The germline gives CDR1 MNHEY, CDR2 SVGEGT. Trimming pared 5 bases from V and 1 base from J, leaving 11 bases between. There are 14 residues in the CDR3. The CDR3 spells CASSTGSGQETQYF. CDR3 DNA, as far as it was read: TGTGCCAGCAGTACGGGTAGCGGCCAAGAGACC.

To note about this clone: The sequence runs out 3 residues before the end of the CDR3; the remainder is reconstructed from the germline J gene. This chain connects TRBV15 to TRBJ2-2; 8 positions agree with TRBD2. The CDR3 contains 16 residues. The junction had 4 bases not matched to a gene; V was cut back by 1 base and J by 3 bases. Germline V gene lookup returns CDR1 LNHNV and CDR2 YYDKDF (reference sequence). Incomplete CDR3 DNA: TGTGCCACCAGCAGAGCCTGGCGGGGGGACACCGGGGAG. This translates into CATSRAWRGDTGE. Given in full, the CDR3 is CATSRAWRGDTGELFF.

Concerning this clone: Sequencing ends 3 residues short of the CDR3 end; the germline J gene provides the rest. V gene TRBV29-1 combines with J gene TRBJ2-1; tentative D call: TRBD2 (5 bases). Trimming pared 4 bases from V and 0 bases from J, leaving 19 bases between. The CDR3 spans 17 residues. Germline CDR1 is SQVTM and CDR2 is ANQGSEA. The CDR3 reads CSVAGLERSLSYNEQFF. CDR3 bases read: TGCAGCGTTGCCGGACTTGAACGGTCCCTCTCCTACAATGAG.

Concerning this clone: The read ends 3 residues before the CDR3 terminus; that terminus is restored from the germline J gene. The genes are TRBV20-1 and TRBJ2-1; 8 bases are shared with TRBD2. The CDR3 runs 14 residues. CDR1 is DFQATT and CDR2 is SNEGSKA in the germline V gene (reference sequence). V lost 6 bases to trimming and J lost 5 bases; unmatched junction nucleotides: 9. The CDR3 sequence: CSAGSGSPNNEQFF. The CDR3 DNA, read in part, is TGCAGTGCGGGGAGCGGGAGTCCAAACAATGAG.

Of note for this clone: The read terminates 3 residues ahead of where the CDR3 ends, so the germline J gene completes it. This chain uses TRBV5-1 with TRBJ2-5; D call uncertain. The V end lost 5 bases, the J end lost 5 bases, and 7 bases lay between the germline ends. Germline-derived CDR1 and CDR2 are SGHRS and YFSETQ. The CDR3 contains 11 residues. The sequenced CDR3 bases are TGCGCCAGCAGGCTATCCGAGACC. Protein product: CASRLSET. Given in full, the CDR3 is CASRLSETQYF.

Comments on this clone: The observed sequence ends 3 residues before the CDR3 terminus, with the missing tail filled in from the germline J gene. The rearrangement joins TRBV5-4 to TRBJ1-6; the match to TRBD1 covers 7 bases. The CDR3 covers 13 residues. Trimming at V came to 1 base and at J to 8 bases, leaving 0 bases not matched to a gene. Germline V gene sequence: CDR1 SGHNT, CDR2 YYREEE (reference sequence). The CDR3 loop reads CASSLQGDSPLHF. The part of the CDR3 DNA that was read is TGTGCCAGCAGCTTGCAGGGGGATTCACCC.

Regarding this clone: With the read ending 3 residues before the CDR3 end, the germline J gene is used to fill in that end. The chain employs TRBV6-4 and TRBJ1-1; D is perhaps TRBD1 (5 bases). CDR1 MRHNA and CDR2 SNTAGT come from the germline V gene. The CDR3 covers 14 residues. The CDR3 bases that were read are TGTGCCAGCAGTGACGAGGGGCCCCCTAGGCGG. Translating it yields CASSDEGPPRR. The entire CDR3 protein reads CASSDEGPPRRAFF.

Turning to this clone: The germline gene is not matched at one end of the junction; a read error may be the cause. Sequencing ends 3 residues short of the CDR3 end; the germline J gene provides the rest. The V and J genes are TRBV18 and TRBJ2-5; D is possibly TRBD2 (5 bases). Germline CDR1 reads KGHSH; CDR2 reads LQKENI. The CDR3 extends over 15 amino acids. The CDR3 sequence: CASSPDYDSQGTQYF. The sequenced CDR3 bases are TGTGCCAGCTCACCTGACTATGACTCGCAAGGGACC. Full variable domain (missing parts from reference TRBV18 and TRBJ2-5): NAGVMQNPRHLVRRRGQEARLRCSPMKGHSHVYWYRQLPEEGLKFMVYLQKENIIDESGMPKERFSAEFPKEGPSILRIQQVVRGDSAAYFCASSPDYDSQGTQYFGPGTRLLVL.

Remarks on this clone: Read data end 3 residues before the CDR3 end; the end is taken from the germline J gene. V is TRBV11-2 and J is TRBJ2-2; D could derive from TRBD1 or TRBD2 (6 bases each). Germline V CDR1 and CDR2: SGHAT, FQNNGV. The CDR3 has 15 amino acids. V shed 2 bases and J shed 8 bases, with 15 bases lying between them. CDR3 loop: CASSLIRGGTGELFF. CDR3 DNA (partial): TGTGCCAGCAGCTTAATCCGCGGAGGGACAGGGGAG.